Each of the 26 T cell receptor beta chains below was sequenced from the same sample in a study of blood T cell repertoires in COVID-19. The table came from immunoSEQ multiplex PCR; TCRdb's copy has only in-frame clones and leaves some out. The sample records about 90,000 clones, approximately 89% being singletons. Sequencing input: peripheral blood. Source of these receptors: a man aged 55 to 70 with acute or convalescent COVID-19.

This chain connects TRBV5-1 to TRBJ1-3, with no clear D. Germline CDR1 SGHRS, CDR2 YFSETQ. The CDR3 totals 15 residues. V was trimmed by 0 bases and J by 2 bases, leaving 9 bases between them. This chain's CDR3 is CASSLGVQTGNTIYF. In nucleotides, the CDR3 is TGCGCCAGCAGCTTGGGGGTACAGACTGGAAACACCATATATTTT.

This clone was seen just once. This chain joins TRBV5-1 and TRBJ2-2; 7 bases are shared with TRBD1. V gave up 1 base and J gave up 4 bases; unmatched junction bases: 4. Per germline, CDR1 SGHRS and CDR2 YFSETQ. CDR3 length: 15 amino acids. The CDR3 here is CASSLIGGGTGELFF. As DNA, the CDR3 is TGCGCCAGCAGCTTGATAGGGGGCGGCACCGGGGAGCTGTTTTTT.

This clone was counted only a few times. The chain recombines TRBV12-3 or TRBV12-4 with TRBJ1-2, with unresolved D. The length of the CDR3 is 13 residues. V lost 1 base and J lost 7, with 10 bases in between. The CDR3 is CASSLVSLSGYTF. The CDR3 DNA reads TGTGCCAGCAGTTTAGTTTCGTTGTCTGGCTACACCTTC.

The J gene is TRBJ2-2, the V gene TRBV5-1; a possible D gene is TRBD2 (5 bases). Germline V lookup: CDR1 SGHRS, CDR2 YFSETQ. The CDR3 is 15 amino acids. The V and J ends lost 4 bases and 4 bases respectively, with 14 bases between them. CDR3 in amino acids: CASSLSVGGTGELFF. For the CDR3, the DNA is TGCGCCAGCAGCCTATCGGTCGGAGGCACCGGGGAGCTGTTTTTT.

J is TRBJ2-1 and V is TRBV7-9; D is unclear. This CDR3 spans 13 amino acids. Germline V gene data show CDR1 as SEHNR and CDR2 as FQNEAQ (reference sequence). V gave up 1 base and J gave up 6 bases, with 7 bases separating them. CDR3 DNA sequence: TGTGCCAGCAGCTTAGGTTCCGGCAATGAGCAGTTCTTC. As protein: CASSLGSGNEQFF.

This clone was counted a few times. CDR3 nucleotide sequence: TGCGCCAGCAGCTCCAGCCCCGGACAGAACACTGAAGCTTTCTTT. The encoded protein is CASSSSPGQNTEAFF. The V and J genes are TRBV5-1 and TRBJ1-1; D might be TRBD1 (5 bases). This CDR3 spans 15 amino acids. Germline V gives CDR1 SGHRS, CDR2 YFSETQ. Trimming shortened V by 3 bases and J by 1 base, and 13 bases separated the two germline ends.

This chain connects TRBV6-1 to TRBJ2-2, with TRBD2 identical over 10 bases. CDR1 MNHNS and CDR2 SASEGT come from the germline V gene. The ends lost 4 bases at V and 0 bases at J; junction bases unmatched: 8. This CDR3 is 18 amino acids long. The CDR3 nucleotides read TGTGCCAGCAGTGCGACTAGCGGGCCGAACGCGAACACCGGGGAGCTGTTTTTT. It translates to CASSATSGPNANTGELFF.

The V call is TRBV11-2, the J call TRBJ2-3, with 9 bases fitting TRBD2. CDR1 is SGHAT and CDR2 is FQNNGV in the germline V gene. The CDR3 covers 16 residues. Trimming cost V 6 bases and J 2 bases; bases outside gene matches: 9. The DNA of the CDR3 is TGTGCCAGCAGTGGAAGAGCGGGGGGTTACACAGATACGCAGTATTTT. This gives the protein CASSGRAGGYTDTQYF.

In this sample, this clone turned up a few times. V and J are TRBV18 and TRBJ2-1; 9 bases align to TRBD1. Germline V CDR1 and CDR2: KGHSH, LQKENI. CDR3 length equals 16 residues. After removal of 0 bases from V and 6 bases from J, the junction contained 6 bases not matched to a gene. CDR3 sequence: CASSPPLRDRVNEQFF. CDR3 DNA sequence: TGTGCCAGCTCACCACCGTTACGGGACAGGGTCAATGAGCAGTTCTTC. Full variable domain (missing parts from reference TRBV18 and TRBJ2-1): NAGVMQNPRHLVRRRGQEARLRCSPMKGHSHVYWYRQLPEEGLKFMVYLQKENIIDESGMPKERFSAEFPKEGPSILRIQQVVRGDSAAYFCASSPPLRDRVNEQFFGPGTRLTVL.

This clone was seen a few times. The chain employs TRBV29-1 and TRBJ1-2; 8 bases align to TRBD1. Germline CDR1 and CDR2: SQVTM and ANQGSEA. There are 12 residues in the CDR3. V dropped 6 bases and J dropped 7; count of bases not matched to a gene: 7. The CDR3 reads CSVYDRGRGYTF. The CDR3 region has the DNA TGCAGCGTCTACGACAGGGGTCGTGGCTACACCTTC.

This chain joins TRBV5-1 and TRBJ2-7, with D maybe TRBD1 (6 bases). The CDR3 spans 13 residues. Trimming left V 3 bases short and J 0 bases short, with 7 bases between. Per the germline V gene, CDR1 is SGHRS and CDR2 is YFSETQ. The DNA of the CDR3 is TGCGCCAGCAGCTCGGACAGCTCCTACGAGCAGTACTTC. Its translation is CASSSDSSYEQYF.

This clone showed up just a few times. The chain joins TRBV30 to TRBJ1-6, with D perhaps TRBD1 (6 bases). Germline CDR1 reads GTSNPN; CDR2 reads SVGIG (reference sequence). V was clipped by 6 bases and J by 5 bases, with 11 bases between them. This CDR3 spans 13 amino acids. CDR3 DNA: TGTGCCTGCTGGGACACCCATAATTCACCCCTCCACTTT. It yields the protein CACWDTHNSPLHF.

About this clone: The junction and the germline gene differ at one end; a read error may be behind it. The chain couples TRBV5-1 to TRBJ2-7; 9 bases align to TRBD1. Germline values: CDR1 SGHRS, CDR2 YFSETQ. This CDR3 spans 15 amino acids. CDR3 DNA sequence: TGCGCCAGCAGCTTCACAGGGGGCGCCTCCAACGAGCAGTACTTC. Translated, it gives CASSFTGGASNEQYF. Combining the CDR3 with reference TRBV5-1 and TRBJ2-7 gives the whole variable domain KAGVTQTPRYLIKTRGQQVTLSCSPISGHRSVSWYQQTPGQGLQFLFEYFSETQRNKGNFPGRFSGRQFSNSRSEMNVSTLELGDSALYLCASSFTGGASNEQYFGPGTRLTVT.

The rearrangement uses TRBV9 and TRBJ2-1; TRBD2 matches at 11 bases. Germline V gene data show CDR1 as SGDLS and CDR2 as YYNGEE. J was trimmed by 4 bases and V by 3 bases; bases with no gene match: 12. The CDR3 covers 18 residues. This chain's CDR3 is CASSEGLAGGLPYNEQFF. The CDR3 DNA is TGTGCCAGCAGCGAGGGGCTAGCGGGGGGCCTCCCGTACAATGAGCAGTTCTTC.

The rearrangement uses TRBV5-1 and TRBJ2-7; a possible D gene is TRBD1 (5 bases). Germline lookup yields CDR1 SGHRS and CDR2 YFSETQ. V dropped 3 bases and J dropped 6 bases, with 13 bases sitting between them. The CDR3 is 13 residues long. The CDR3 DNA reads as TGCGCCAGCAGCTCTGAGCAGGGCGGCGAGCAGTACTTC. Protein: CASSSEQGGEQYF. The full variable domain, in which reference TRBV5-1 and TRBJ2-7 provide the parts outside the CDR3, is KAGVTQTPRYLIKTRGQQVTLSCSPISGHRSVSWYQQTPGQGLQFLFEYFSETQRNKGNFPGRFSGRQFSNSRSEMNVSTLELGDSALYLCASSSEQGGEQYFGPGTRLTVT.

Written as DNA, the CDR3 is TGTGCCAGCAGTGAATCACCCAGCTCCTACAATGAGCAGTTCTTC. Translating it yields CASSESPSSYNEQFF. The chain links TRBV6-4 to TRBJ2-1; D not certain. V was shortened by 3 bases and J by 0 bases, with 9 bases between the two germline ends. The length of the CDR3 is 15 residues. Germline assignment: CDR1 MRHNA and CDR2 SNTAGT.

The CDR3 spells CASTTSGGYEQYF. CDR3 sequence (DNA): TGCGCCAGCACGACTAGCGGGGGTTACGAGCAGTACTTC. The chain recombines TRBV5-1 with TRBJ2-7, with 12 bases lining up with TRBD2. The germline V gene encodes CDR1 SGHRS and CDR2 YFSETQ. V shed 6 bases and J 4 bases; nucleotides not matched to a gene: 2. The CDR3 covers 13 residues.

The rearrangement uses TRBV27 and TRBJ2-1; 10 bases match TRBD2. Germline-derived CDR1 and CDR2 are MNHEY and SMNVEV (reference sequence). The CDR3 totals 17 residues. J was trimmed by 6 bases and V by 2 bases; bases with no gene match: 10. CDR3 protein: CASSLRSNSGRSNEQFF. For the CDR3, the DNA is TGTGCCAGCAGTTTACGATCGAATAGCGGGAGGTCCAATGAGCAGTTCTTC.

The genes are TRBV19 and TRBJ1-6, with D maybe TRBD1 (5 bases). The CDR3 covers 14 residues. The V and J ends lost 4 bases and 7 bases respectively, with 11 bases between them. Germline CDR1 and CDR2: LNHDA and SQIVND (reference sequence). The CDR3 reads CASSTRQSNSPLHF. In nucleotides, the CDR3 is TGTGCCAGTAGTACCCGACAGTCCAATTCACCCCTCCACTTT.

The rearrangement links TRBV28 to TRBJ1-6; D not certain. V gave up 5 bases and J gave up 2 bases, with 10 bases separating them. The CDR3 has 15 residues. CDR1 and CDR2 from the germline V gene are MDHEN and SYDVKM. The CDR3 DNA reads TGTGCCAGCAGTGAGGAAGCCCCCTATAATTCACCCCTCCACTTT. Amino acid sequence: CASSEEAPYNSPLHF.

The chain couples TRBV30 to TRBJ1-1; D perhaps matches TRBD1 (6 bases). Germline V gene lookup returns CDR1 GTSNPN and CDR2 SVGIG (reference sequence). V shed 4 bases and J shed 4 bases, with 13 bases lying between them. This CDR3 spans 13 amino acids. For the CDR3, the DNA is TGTGCCTGGACCACCGGACAGACCACTGAAGCTTTCTTT. As protein: CAWTTGQTTEAFF.

The count of this clone is one. The chain combines TRBV5-1 with TRBJ2-1; the D gene is possibly TRBD2 (5 bases). The CDR3 runs 13 residues. Germline values: CDR1 SGHRS, CDR2 YFSETQ. V lost 9 bases, J lost 0 bases, and 10 bases lay in between. The CDR3 nucleotides read TGCGCCACTTTTAGCGACTCCTACAATGAGCAGTTCTTC. It is translated as CATFSDSYNEQFF. The full variable domain, rest sourced from reference TRBV5-1 and TRBJ2-1, is KAGVTQTPRYLIKTRGQQVTLSCSPISGHRSVSWYQQTPGQGLQFLFEYFSETQRNKGNFPGRFSGRQFSNSRSEMNVSTLELGDSALYLCATFSDSYNEQFFGPGTRLTVL.

The rearrangement joins TRBV4-1 to TRBJ1-1; 7 nucleotides match TRBD1. CDR1 and CDR2 from the germline V gene are MGHRA and YSYEKL. V lost 5 bases and J lost 6; bases outside the gene matches: 18. This CDR3 has 17 residues. The CDR3 nucleotides read TGCGCCAGCAGCTTCCGAGAAATGACAGGGAGTTTCGCTGAAGCTTTCTTT. Its protein is CASSFREMTGSFAEAFF.

The V call is TRBV5-5, the J call TRBJ2-7, with 14 bases identical to TRBD2. This CDR3 is built from 15 residues. Germline CDR1 reads SGHKS; CDR2 reads YYEKEE (reference sequence). V trimming: 3 bases; J trimming: 3 bases; junction bases outside the gene matches: 2. The CDR3 reads CASSWGTSGGYEQYF. The DNA of the CDR3 is TGTGCCAGCAGCTGGGGGACTAGCGGGGGCTACGAGCAGTACTTC.

The chain links TRBV27 to TRBJ2-3; 16 bases line up with TRBD2. The CDR3 runs 17 residues. The trim removed 7 bases at V and 5 bases at J, leaving 9 bases unmatched. CDR1 is MNHEY, CDR2 SMNVEV, per germline (reference sequence). CDR3 loop: CASNDRGLAGGQDTQYF. As DNA, the CDR3 is TGTGCCAGCAACGATCGGGGACTAGCGGGGGGGCAAGATACGCAGTATTTT.

In DNA, the CDR3 is TGTGCCAGCGGCCCAAGGGGCAATCGCTATGGCTACACCTTC. Amino acid sequence: CASGPRGNRYGYTF. The rearrangement joins TRBV6-2 or TRBV6-3 to TRBJ1-2, with a weak D call TRBD1 (5 bases). The CDR3 covers 14 residues. V lost 8 bases and J 4 bases, leaving 17 bases between the germline ends. CDR1 MNHEY and CDR2 SVGEGT come from the germline V gene.